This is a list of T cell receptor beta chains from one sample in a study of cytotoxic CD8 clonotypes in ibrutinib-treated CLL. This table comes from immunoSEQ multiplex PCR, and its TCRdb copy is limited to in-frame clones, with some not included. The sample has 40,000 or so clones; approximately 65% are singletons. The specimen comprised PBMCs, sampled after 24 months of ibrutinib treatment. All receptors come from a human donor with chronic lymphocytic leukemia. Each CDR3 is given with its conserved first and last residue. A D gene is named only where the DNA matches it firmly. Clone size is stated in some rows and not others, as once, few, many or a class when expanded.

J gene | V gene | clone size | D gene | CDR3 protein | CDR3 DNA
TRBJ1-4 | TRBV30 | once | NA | CAWSIDRTATNEKLFF | TGTGCCTGGAGTATTGACAGAACAGCAACTAATGAAAAACTGTTTTTT
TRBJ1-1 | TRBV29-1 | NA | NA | CSVDAGLLNTEAFF | TGCAGCGTTGATGCGGGACTGCTGAACACTGAAGCTTTCTTT
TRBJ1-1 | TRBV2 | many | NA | CASSGGSGVAFF | TGTGCCAGCAGTGGAGGCTCAGGGGTGGCTTTCTTT
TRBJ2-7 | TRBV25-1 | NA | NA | CASSELEESGSYEQYF | TGTGCCAGCAGTGAATTGGAGGAGTCCGGATCCTACGAGCAGTACTTC
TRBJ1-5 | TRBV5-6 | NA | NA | CASSLFAGLGNQPQHF | TGTGCCAGCAGCTTGTTTGCTGGCTTAGGCAATCAGCCCCAGCATTTT
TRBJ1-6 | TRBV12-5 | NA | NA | CASGLGPGEGSPLHF | TGTGCTAGTGGTTTAGGACCAGGAGAGGGTTCACCCCTCCACTTT
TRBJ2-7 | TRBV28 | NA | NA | CASSGSEQYF | TGTGCCAGCAGTGGAAGCGAGCAGTACTTC
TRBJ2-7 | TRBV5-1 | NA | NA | CASSLAGNLAYEQYF | TGCGCCAGCAGCTTGGCAGGGAACCTTGCCTACGAGCAGTACTTC
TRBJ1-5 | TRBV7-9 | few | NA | CASSMSGVGQPQHF | TGTGCCAGCAGCATGAGCGGCGTGGGTCAGCCCCAGCATTTT
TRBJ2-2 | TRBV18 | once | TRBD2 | CASSHVAGGTYPGELFF | TGTGCCAGCTCCCACGTAGCGGGAGGGACCTATCCCGGGGAGCTGTTTTTT
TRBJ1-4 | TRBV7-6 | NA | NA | CASSLAVGEATTNEKLFF | TGTGCCAGCAGCTTAGCGGTTGGTGAGGCAACAACTAATGAAAAACTGTTTTTT
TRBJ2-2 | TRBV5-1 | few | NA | CASSLERHTGELFF | TGCGCCAGCAGCTTGGAGCGACACACCGGGGAGCTGTTTTTT
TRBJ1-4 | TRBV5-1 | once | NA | CASRTGQGEKLFF | TGCGCCAGCAGAACAGGCCAGGGTGAAAAACTGTTTTTT
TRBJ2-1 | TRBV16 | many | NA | CASSQSRGGHNEQFF | TGTGCCAGCAGCCAATCCAGGGGGGGCCACAATGAGCAGTTCTTC
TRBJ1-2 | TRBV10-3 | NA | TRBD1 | CAISDRGTANYGYTF | TGTGCCATCAGTGATAGAGGGACAGCCAACTATGGCTACACCTTC
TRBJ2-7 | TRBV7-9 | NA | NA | CASSSRYEQYF | TGTGCCAGCAGCTCGAGGTACGAGCAGTACTTC
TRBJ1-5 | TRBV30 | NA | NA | CAWRPGGTGPQHF | TGTGCCTGGAGGCCGGGGGGGACTGGGCCCCAGCATTTT
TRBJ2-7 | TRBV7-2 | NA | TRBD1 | CASSLAWGTGSIEQYF | TGTGCCAGCAGCTTAGCTTGGGGGACAGGGTCCATCGAGCAGTACTTC
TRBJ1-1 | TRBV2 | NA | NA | CANEPQDWPSGAFF | TGTGCCAACGAACCTCAGGACTGGCCCTCGGGGGCTTTCTTT
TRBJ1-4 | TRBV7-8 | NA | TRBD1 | CASSLAGGDEKLFF | TGTGCCAGCAGCTTAGCAGGGGGCGATGAAAAACTGTTTTTT
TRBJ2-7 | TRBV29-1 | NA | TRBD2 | CSGWEGPYEQYF | TGCAGCGGTTGGGAGGGACCCTACGAGCAGTACTTC
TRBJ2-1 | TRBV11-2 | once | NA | CASSLSLGLGVGEQFF | TGTGCCAGCAGCTTGAGCTTGGGACTCGGGGTAGGGGAGCAGTTCTTC
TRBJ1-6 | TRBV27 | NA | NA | CASSLSPSGVRGSPLHF | TGTGCCAGCAGTTTATCGCCCTCCGGGGTGAGAGGATCACCCCTCCACTTT
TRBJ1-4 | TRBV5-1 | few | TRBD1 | CASSLGGTVGEKLFF | TGCGCCAGCAGCTTGGGTGGGACAGTGGGTGAAAAACTGTTTTTT
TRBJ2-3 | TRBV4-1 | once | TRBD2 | CASSGAGVSTDTQYF | TGCGCCAGCAGCGGAGCGGGGGTTAGCACAGATACGCAGTATTTT
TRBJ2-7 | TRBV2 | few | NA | CASMRLSYEQYF | TGTGCCAGCATGCGACTGTCCTACGAGCAGTACTTC
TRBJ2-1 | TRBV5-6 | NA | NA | CASSLDSAEQFF | TGTGCCAGCAGCTTGGATTCGGCCGAGCAGTTCTTC
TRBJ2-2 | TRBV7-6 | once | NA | CASSFRVNTGELFF | TGTGCCAGCAGCTTTCGGGTTAACACCGGGGAGCTGTTTTTT
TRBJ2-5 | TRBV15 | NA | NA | CATSRPLDWKTQYF | TGTGCCACCAGCAGACCCTTAGACTGGAAGACCCAGTACTTC
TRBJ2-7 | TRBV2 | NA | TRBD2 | CASNWGTSGWVEYEQYF | TGTGCCAGCAACTGGGGGACTAGCGGGTGGGTGGAGTACGAGCAGTACTTC
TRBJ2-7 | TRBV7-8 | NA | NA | CASSPGLAIYEQYF | TGTGCCAGCAGCCCCGGACTTGCAATCTACGAGCAGTACTTC
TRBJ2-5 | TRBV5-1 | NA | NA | CASSFGPGGPQETQYF | NA
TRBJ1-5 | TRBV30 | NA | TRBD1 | CAWGGQGNQPQHF | TGTGCCTGGGGGGGACAGGGGAATCAGCCCCAGCATTTT
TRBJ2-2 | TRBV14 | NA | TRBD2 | CASSHNTAGAPTGELFF | TGTGCCAGCAGCCATAATACAGCGGGAGCCCCCACCGGGGAGCTGTTTTTT
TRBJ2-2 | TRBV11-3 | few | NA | CASSSSGRLNTGELFF | TGTGCCAGCAGCTCTTCGGGACGACTAAACACCGGGGAGCTGTTTTTT
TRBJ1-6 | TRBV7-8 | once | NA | CASSSSTGSAYNSPLHF | TGTGCCAGCAGCTCCTCAACAGGGAGCGCCTATAATTCACCCCTCCACTTT
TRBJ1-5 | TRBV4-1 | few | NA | CASSQEDSIYQPQHF | TGCGCCAGCAGCCAAGAGGACAGCATCTATCAGCCCCAGCATTTT
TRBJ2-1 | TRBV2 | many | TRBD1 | CASKGTESYNEQFF | TGTGCCAGCAAGGGGACAGAGTCCTACAATGAGCAGTTCTTC
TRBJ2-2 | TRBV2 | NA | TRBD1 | CASGTGLNTGELFF | TGTGCCAGCGGGACAGGTTTGAACACCGGGGAGCTGTTTTTT
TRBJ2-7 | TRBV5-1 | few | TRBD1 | CASSHISQGAGHEQYF | TGCGCCAGCAGCCATATTTCACAGGGGGCTGGCCACGAGCAGTACTTC
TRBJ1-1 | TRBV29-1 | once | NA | CSVERGLGTEAFF | TGCAGCGTTGAAAGGGGATTAGGCACTGAAGCTTTCTTT
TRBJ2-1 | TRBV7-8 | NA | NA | CASSLVDYNEQFF | TGTGCCAGCAGCTTAGTTGACTACAATGAGCAGTTCTTC
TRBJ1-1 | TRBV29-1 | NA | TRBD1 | CSVAKAGGTEAFF | TGCAGCGTTGCCAAAGCAGGGGGGACTGAAGCTTTCTTT
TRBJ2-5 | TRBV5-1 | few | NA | CASSLSETQYF | TGCGCCAGCAGCTTAAGCGAGACCCAGTACTTC
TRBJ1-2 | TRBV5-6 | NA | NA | CASSLVSRDYGYTF | TGTGCCAGCAGCTTGGTAAGCAGGGACTATGGCTACACCTTC
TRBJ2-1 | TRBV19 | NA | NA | CASSILTRNEQFF | TGTGCCAGTAGTATCCTCACTAGAAATGAGCAGTTCTTC
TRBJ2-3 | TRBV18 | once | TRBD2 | CASSPILAGVSDTQYF | TGTGCCAGCTCACCAATACTAGCGGGAGTTTCAGATACGCAGTATTTT
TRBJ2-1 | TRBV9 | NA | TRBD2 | CASSYSGLYYNEQFF | TGTGCCAGCAGCTATAGCGGGCTCTACTACAATGAGCAGTTCTTC
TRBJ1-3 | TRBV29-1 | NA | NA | CSAAPQAGNTIYF | TGCAGCGCTGCACCACAGGCTGGAAACACCATATATTTT
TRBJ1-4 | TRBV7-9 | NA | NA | CAAVGLTNEKLFF | TGTGCTGCGGTCGGGTTAACTAATGAAAAACTGTTTTTT
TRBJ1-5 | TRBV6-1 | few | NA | CASSPSGGNQPQHF | TGTGCCAGCAGCCCAAGTGGGGGCAATCAGCCCCAGCATTTT
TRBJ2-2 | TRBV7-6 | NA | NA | CASSRTGNTGELFF | TGTGCCAGCAGCCGCACAGGGAACACCGGGGAGCTGTTTTTT
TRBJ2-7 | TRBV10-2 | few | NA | CASSESGRQYF | TGCGCCAGCAGTGAGTCCGGGAGGCAGTACTTC
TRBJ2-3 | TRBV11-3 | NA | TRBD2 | CASSSLGLAGGQLADTQYF | TGTGCCAGCAGCTCCCTTGGACTAGCGGGGGGGCAATTGGCAGATACGCAGTATTTT
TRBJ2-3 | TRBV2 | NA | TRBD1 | CASSPDRGTDTQYF | TGTGCCAGCAGCCCCGACAGGGGGACAGATACGCAGTATTTT
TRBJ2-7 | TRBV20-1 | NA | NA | CKRGSSYEQYF | TGCAAAAGGGGGAGCTCCTACGAGCAGTACTTC
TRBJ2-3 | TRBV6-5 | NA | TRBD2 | CASSGGLVISDTQYF | TGTGCCAGCAGTGGAGGACTAGTTATATCAGATACGCAGTATTTT